This T cell receptor beta chain emerged from a study of CD8+CD57+ T cells in acquired aplastic anemia. The overall study: Recorded DNA amounts for sorted CD4+ and CD8+ cells had an average of around 3.4 ug.

A remark on this clonotype: The antigen is not known. It is unclear where the CDR3 begins or ends on the DNA, so no DNA is shown, and the CDR3 is as TCRdb lists it.

Patients who underwent sequencing had shown CD8+CD57+ cell expansion by flow cytometry. When blood sampling took place, the patients had received no therapy. Study outcomes and limitations: No significant patient-versus-control difference appeared in CD8+ Simpson's diversity. Approximately 30 CD8+ CDR3 sequences were shared between patients and controls.

TCR beta VDJ combinations and CDR3 sequences were profiled from genomic DNA. A single record per CDR3 protein comes from TCRdb applying MiXCR to the reads. The table records 200,000 to 300,000 distinct CDR3 sequences, 82% of them present only once. The CDR3 contains 15 residues when both ends are counted. Germline loops: CDR1 SEHNR, CDR2 FQNEAQ (reference sequence). The sample comprised sorted CD4+, CD8+, or CD8+CD57+ T cells (not recorded which) from PBMCs. The receptor was derived from a human donor with aplastic anemia. V usage is TRBV7-9 and J usage is TRBJ2-5; the listed D gene, TRBD1, was not tested against the DNA. The CDR3 is CAGQGARETQYFGHF.